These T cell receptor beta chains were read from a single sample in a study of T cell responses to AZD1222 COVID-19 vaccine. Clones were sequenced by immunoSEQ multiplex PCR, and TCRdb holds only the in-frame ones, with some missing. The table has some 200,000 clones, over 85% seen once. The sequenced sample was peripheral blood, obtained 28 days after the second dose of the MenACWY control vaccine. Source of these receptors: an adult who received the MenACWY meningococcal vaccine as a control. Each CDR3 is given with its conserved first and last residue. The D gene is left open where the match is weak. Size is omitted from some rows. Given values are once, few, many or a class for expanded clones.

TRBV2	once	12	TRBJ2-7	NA	CASSPTVYEQYF	TGTGCCAGCAGCCCGACAGTCTACGAGCAGTACTTC
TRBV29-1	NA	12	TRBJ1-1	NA	CSVAAIGTEAFF	TGCAGCGTTGCGGCTATTGGGACTGAAGCTTTCTTT
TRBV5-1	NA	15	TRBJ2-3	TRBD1	CASFEGQGFTDTQYF	TGCGCCAGCTTCGAGGGACAGGGGTTCACAGATACGCAGTATTTT
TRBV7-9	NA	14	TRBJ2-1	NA	CASSQAVGKGEQFF	TGTGCCAGCAGCCAGGCGGTAGGGAAGGGTGAGCAGTTCTTC
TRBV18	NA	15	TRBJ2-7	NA	CASSRGHGGIYEQYF	TGTGCCAGCTCACGGGGACATGGCGGTATCTACGAGCAGTACTTC
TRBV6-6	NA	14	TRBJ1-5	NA	CASSYVPSNQPQHF	TGTGCCAGCAGTTATGTCCCAAGCAATCAGCCCCAGCATTTT
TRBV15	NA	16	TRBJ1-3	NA	CATSREVGVTGNTIYF	TGTGCCACCAGCAGAGAGGTCGGGGTAACTGGAAACACCATATATTTT
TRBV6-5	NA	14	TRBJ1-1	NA	CASSYPGVGTEAFF	TGTGCCAGCAGTTACCCGGGCGTGGGAACTGAAGCTTTCTTT
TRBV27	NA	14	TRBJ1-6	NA	CASSRQPYNSPLHF	TGTGCCAGCAGCCGACAGCCCTATAATTCACCCCTCCACTTT
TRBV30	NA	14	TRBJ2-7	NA	CAWSGSESSYEQYF	TGTGCCTGGAGCGGTAGCGAGAGCTCCTACGAGCAGTACTTC
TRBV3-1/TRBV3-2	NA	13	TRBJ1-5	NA	CASSQGPVQPQHF	TGTGCCAGCAGCCAGGGGCCGGTCCAGCCCCAGCATTTT
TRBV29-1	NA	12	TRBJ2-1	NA	CSVEVRINEQFF	TGCAGCGTTGAGGTCAGGATCAATGAGCAGTTCTTC
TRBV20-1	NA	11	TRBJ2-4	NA	CSARVVDIQYF	TGCAGTGCTAGGGTCGTGGACATTCAGTACTTC
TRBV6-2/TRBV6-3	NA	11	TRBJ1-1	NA	CASSDPPGVFF	TGTGCCAGCAGCGACCCCCCCGGGGTTTTCTTT
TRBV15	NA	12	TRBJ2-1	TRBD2	CATSGNRGEQFF	TGTGCCACTAGCGGGAATCGAGGGGAGCAGTTCTTC
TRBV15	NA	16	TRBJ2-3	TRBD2	CATSRDQRENTDTQYF	TGTGCCACCAGCAGAGACCAGCGGGAGAACACAGATACGCAGTATTTT
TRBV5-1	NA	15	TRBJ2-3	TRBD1	CASSTRQGSTDTQYF	TGCGCCAGCAGCACTCGACAGGGAAGCACAGATACGCAGTATTTT
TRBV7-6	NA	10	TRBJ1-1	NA	CASSLTEAFF	TGTGCCAGCAGCTTAACTGAAGCTTTCTTT
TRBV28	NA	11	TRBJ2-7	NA	CASSSPWVQYF	TGTGCCAGCAGTTCACCTTGGGTGCAGTACTTC
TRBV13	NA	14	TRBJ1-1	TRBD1	CASSLRGQGTEAFF	TGTGCCAGCAGCTTGAGGGGACAGGGGACTGAAGCTTTCTTT
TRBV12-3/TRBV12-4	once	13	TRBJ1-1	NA	CASSPRQSTEAFF	TGTGCCAGCAGTCCTCGTCAGAGCACTGAAGCTTTCTTT
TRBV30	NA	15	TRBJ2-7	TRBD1	CAWSSPGQGRYEQYF	TGTGCCTGGAGTTCCCCGGGACAGGGCCGCTACGAGCAGTACTTC
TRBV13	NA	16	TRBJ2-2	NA	CASSHRGTWGTGELFF	TGTGCCAGCAGCCACCGAGGGACTTGGGGCACCGGGGAGCTGTTTTTT
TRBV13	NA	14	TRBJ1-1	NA	CASSDGQLNTEAFF	TGTGCCAGCAGCGACGGACAGCTAAACACTGAAGCTTTCTTT
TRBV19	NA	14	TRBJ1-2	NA	CASREGGWVYGYTF	TGTGCCAGTAGAGAGGGGGGTTGGGTCTATGGCTACACCTTC
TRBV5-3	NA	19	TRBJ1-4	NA	CARSLALGPNLGTNEKLFF	TGTGCCAGAAGCTTGGCGCTGGGCCCAAACCTCGGAACTAATGAAAAACTGTTTTTT
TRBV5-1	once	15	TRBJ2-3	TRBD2	CASSGREAHTDTQYF	TGCGCCAGCAGCGGGCGGGAGGCCCACACAGATACGCAGTATTTT
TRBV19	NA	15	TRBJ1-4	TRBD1	CASSRDRGANEKLFF	TGTGCCAGTTCCCGGGACAGGGGTGCTAATGAAAAACTGTTTTTT
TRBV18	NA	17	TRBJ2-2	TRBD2	CASSPQQLAATTGELFF	TGTGCCAGCTCACCGCAGCAACTAGCGGCCACCACCGGGGAGCTGTTTTTT
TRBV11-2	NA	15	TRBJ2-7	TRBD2	CASSNPGTSTYEQYF	TGTGCCAGCAGCAACCCCGGGACTAGTACGTACGAGCAGTACTTC
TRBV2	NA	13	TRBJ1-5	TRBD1	CASRGQGLEPQHF	TGTGCCAGCAGGGGACAGGGATTGGAGCCCCAGCATTTT
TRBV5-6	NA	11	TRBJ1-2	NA	CASSLRDGYTF	TGTGCCAGCAGCTTGAGGGATGGCTACACCTTC
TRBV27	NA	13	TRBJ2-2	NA	CASSLTGTGELFF	TGTGCCAGCAGTCTGACAGGCACCGGGGAGCTGTTTTTT
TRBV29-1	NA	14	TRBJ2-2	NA	CSAREAPNTGELFF	TGCAGCGCCAGGGAGGCGCCGAACACCGGGGAGCTGTTTTTT
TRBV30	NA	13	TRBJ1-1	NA	CAWGPDANTEAFF	TGTGCCTGGGGGCCGGATGCAAACACTGAAGCTTTCTTT
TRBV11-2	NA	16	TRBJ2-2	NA	CASSSTGQGWAGELFF	TGTGCCAGCAGCTCCACGGGGCAGGGATGGGCCGGGGAGCTGTTTTTT
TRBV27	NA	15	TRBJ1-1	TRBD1	CASSFGTGAGTEAFF	TGTGCCAGCAGTTTTGGGACAGGGGCTGGCACTGAAGCTTTCTTT
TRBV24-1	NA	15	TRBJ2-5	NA	CATSDSSEWAETQYF	TGTGCCACCAGTGACTCCAGCGAGTGGGCGGAGACCCAGTACTTC
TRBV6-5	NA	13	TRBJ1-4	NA	CATRGGLNEKLFF	TGTGCCACGAGGGGGGGGTTAAATGAAAAACTGTTTTTT
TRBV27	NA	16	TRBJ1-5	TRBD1	CASSSRQGVTVQPQHF	TGTGCCAGCAGTTCTCGACAGGGGGTAACTGTTCAGCCCCAGCATTTT